The rows below give T cell receptor beta chains drawn from one sample of a study of quantifying T cell responses using KT2 cells. TCRdb ran MiXCR on the UMI-ligation and nested PCR reads and lists one entry per CDR3 protein. Altogether 25,000 to 40,000 distinct CDR3 sequences are present, under 13% being singletons, with the ten largest covering about 9.6%. Material for sequencing was PBMCs spiked with cells of the T cell clone KT2. The receptors were gathered from a human donor. The CDR3 runs from the conserved cysteine through the conserved F or W. A D gene is named only where the DNA matches it firmly. Size values are once, few and many counts, or a class for expanded clones, and some rows have none.

abundance	v_gene	d_gene	j_gene	CDR3aa	CDR3nt
many	TRBV2	NA	TRBJ1-2	CASRGGGPFYGYTF	TGTGCCAGCAGGGGCGGGGGACCCTTCTATGGCTACACCTTC
few	TRBV12-3/TRBV12-4	NA	TRBJ1-1	CASSGSTARVAEAFF	TGTGCCAGCAGTGGTTCCACCGCTAGGGTGGCTGAAGCTTTCTTT
many	TRBV12-3/TRBV12-4	NA	TRBJ2-1	CASSPGYGDNEQFF	TGTGCCAGCAGCCCTGGGTACGGGGACAATGAGCAGTTCTTC
many	TRBV19	TRBD1	TRBJ1-5	CASSSTGGAGQPQHF	TGTGCCAGTAGTTCGACAGGGGGCGCGGGTCAGCCCCAGCATTTT
NA	TRBV3-1	TRBD2	TRBJ2-1	CASSQDLAGAYNEQFF	TGTGCCAGCAGCCAAGATCTAGCGGGAGCCTACAATGAGCAGTTCTTC
few	TRBV2	NA	TRBJ1-4	CASSDRGSRGEKLFF	TGTGCCAGCAGTGACCGCGGGTCAAGGGGGGAAAAACTGTTTTTT
NA	TRBV25-1	NA	TRBJ1-5	CASTTVRGQPQHF	TGTGCCAGCACGACAGTCCGAGGGCAGCCCCAGCATTTT
many	TRBV5-1	TRBD1	TRBJ2-1	CASSVLTGVEQFF	TGCGCCAGCAGCGTATTGACAGGGGTTGAGCAGTTCTTC
few	TRBV2	NA	TRBJ2-2	CASSEEPTSTGELFF	TGTGCCAGCAGTGAAGAGCCTACTTCTACCGGGGAGCTGTTTTTT
NA	TRBV11-2	NA	TRBJ1-6	CASSLGRTGPLHF	TGTGCCAGCAGCTTAGGCAGGACCGGACCCCTCCACTTT
NA	TRBV21-1	NA	TRBJ1-2	CATRTGGCIKSYGYTF	TGTGCCACGAGGACAGGGGGCTGTATTAAAAGCTATGGCTACACCTTC
once	TRBV3-1	NA	TRBJ2-7	CASSQGPLYEQYF	TGTGCCAGCAGCCAAGGGCCTTTATACGAGCAGTACTTC
once	TRBV11-3	TRBD1	TRBJ2-7	CASSLDSGQGLFYEQYF	TGTGCCAGCAGCTTAGATAGCGGACAGGGGCTATTCTACGAGCAGTACTTC
few	TRBV12-3/TRBV12-4	NA	TRBJ1-3	CASTISRNTIYF	TGTGCCAGCACCATTTCTAGAAACACCATATATTTT
once	TRBV2	NA	TRBJ1-2	CASSEWSAGGYTF	TGTGCCAGCAGTGAATGGTCAGCTGGGGGCTACACCTTC
NA	TRBV29-1	NA	TRBJ1-1	CSVSGGEAFF	TGCAGCGTTTCCGGGGGTGAAGCTTTCTTT
NA	TRBV27	NA	TRBJ1-1	CASSLVLNTEAFF	TGTGCCAGCAGTCTGGTTCTCAACACTGAAGCTTTCTTT
NA	TRBV7-9	NA	TRBJ1-1	CASINTGNAPEAFF	TGTGCCAGCATCAATACAGGGAATGCCCCAGAAGCTTTCTTT
few	TRBV2	NA	TRBJ1-5	CASSEDRASNQPQHF	TGTGCCAGCAGTGAAGACAGGGCAAGCAATCAGCCCCAGCATTTT
NA	TRBV6-6	TRBD1	TRBJ2-7	CASSLSPRRDRNTYEQYF	TGTGCCAGCAGTCTCAGCCCCCGAAGGGACAGGAACACCTACGAGCAGTACTTC
few	TRBV12-3/TRBV12-4	TRBD2	TRBJ2-1	CASSPPFIVAGGPFGNEQFF	TGTGCCAGCAGCCCCCCTTTCATAGTGGCGGGAGGGCCGTTTGGCAATGAGCAGTTCTTC
many	TRBV7-8	NA	TRBJ1-5	CASSLDSFNQPQHF	TGTGCCAGCAGCTTAGACAGTTTCAATCAGCCCCAGCATTTT
NA	TRBV12-3/TRBV12-4	TRBD2	TRBJ2-3	CASSHPSGASTDTQYF	TGTGCCAGCAGCCACCCGAGCGGGGCGAGCACAGATACGCAGTATTTT
NA	TRBV12-3/TRBV12-4	NA	TRBJ2-7	CASSLGHGEQYF	TGTGCCAGCAGTTTAGGGCACGGGGAGCAGTACTTC
NA	TRBV5-5	NA	TRBJ2-7	CASSRPPSYEQYF	TGTGCCAGCAGCCGCCCTCCGTCCTACGAGCAGTACTTC
many	TRBV5-8	NA	TRBJ1-4	CASSPHHLQGPPSNEKLFF	TGTGCCAGCAGCCCCCACCACCTACAAGGACCCCCCTCTAATGAAAAACTGTTTTTT
many	TRBV11-2	NA	TRBJ2-7	CASSGDYDEQYF	TGTGCCAGCAGCGGTGACTACGACGAGCAGTACTTC
few	TRBV4-2	NA	TRBJ1-2	CASSVGHNYGYTF	TGTGCCAGCAGCGTGGGACATAACTATGGCTACACCTTC
many	TRBV12-3/TRBV12-4	NA	TRBJ1-2	CASSLVGDTGYTF	TGTGCCAGCAGTTTAGTAGGAGACACTGGCTACACCTTC
NA	TRBV6-1	TRBD1	TRBJ2-2	CASIRGGSSNTGELFF	TGTGCCAGCATTCGAGGGGGCTCCTCGAACACCGGGGAGCTGTTTTTT
NA	TRBV12-3/TRBV12-4	NA	TRBJ2-5	CASSPSHSRQETQYF	TGTGCCAGCAGCCCCTCTCATAGTCGGCAAGAGACCCAGTACTTC
many	TRBV3-1	NA	TRBJ2-5	CASNTYRTEETQYF	TGTGCCAGCAACACCTACAGGACTGAAGAGACCCAGTACTTC
few	TRBV6-5	NA	TRBJ2-3	CASSSEVSSTDTQYF	TGTGCCAGCAGTTCCGAGGTTTCTAGCACAGATACGCAGTATTTT
NA	TRBV5-5	TRBD2	TRBJ2-3	CASSLGALAGVGILTDTQYF	TGTGCCAGCAGCTTGGGGGCTCTAGCGGGAGTAGGAATCCTCACAGATACGCAGTATTTT
once	TRBV30	NA	TRBJ1-3	CAWGGGPPGLFSGNTIYF	TGTGCCTGGGGAGGGGGGCCTCCGGGCCTTTTCTCTGGAAACACCATATATTTT
few	TRBV7-2	TRBD2	TRBJ2-3	CASSSDGTSGRDTQYF	TGTGCCAGCAGCTCCGACGGGACTAGCGGTAGAGATACGCAGTATTTT
many	TRBV11-2	NA	TRBJ1-1	CASSLKSRVISGTEAFF	TGTGCCAGCAGCTTAAAGTCGAGGGTCATCTCGGGCACTGAAGCTTTCTTT